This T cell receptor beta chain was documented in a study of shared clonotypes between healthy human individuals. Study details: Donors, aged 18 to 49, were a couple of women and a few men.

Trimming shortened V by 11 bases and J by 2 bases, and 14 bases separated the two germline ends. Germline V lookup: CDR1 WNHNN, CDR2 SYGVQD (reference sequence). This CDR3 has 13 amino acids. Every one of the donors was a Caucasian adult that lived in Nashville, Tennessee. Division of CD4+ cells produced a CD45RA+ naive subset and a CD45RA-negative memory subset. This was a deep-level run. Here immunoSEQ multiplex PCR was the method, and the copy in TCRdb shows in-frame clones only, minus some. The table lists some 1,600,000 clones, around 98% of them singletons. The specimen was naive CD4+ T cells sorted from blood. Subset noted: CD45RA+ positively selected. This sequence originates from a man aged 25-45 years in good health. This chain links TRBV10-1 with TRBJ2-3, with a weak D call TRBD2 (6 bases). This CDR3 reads CAASAGLTDTQYF. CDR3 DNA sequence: TGCGCCGCATCGGCGGGACTCACAGATACGCAGTATTTT.